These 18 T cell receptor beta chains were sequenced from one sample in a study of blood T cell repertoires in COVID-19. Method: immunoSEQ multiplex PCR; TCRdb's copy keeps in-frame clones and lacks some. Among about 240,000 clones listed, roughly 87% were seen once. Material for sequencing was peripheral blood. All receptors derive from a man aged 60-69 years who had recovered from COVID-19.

CDR3 sequence reads: CAISDSSREAFF. CDR3 coding DNA: TGTGCCATCAGTGACTCTTCACGGGAGGCTTTCTTT. The chain joins TRBV10-3 to TRBJ1-1, with D hard to call. The germline V gene encodes CDR1 ENHRY and CDR2 SYGVKD. V was cut by 3 bases and J by 11 bases, with 13 bases left in between. This CDR3 has 12 amino acids.

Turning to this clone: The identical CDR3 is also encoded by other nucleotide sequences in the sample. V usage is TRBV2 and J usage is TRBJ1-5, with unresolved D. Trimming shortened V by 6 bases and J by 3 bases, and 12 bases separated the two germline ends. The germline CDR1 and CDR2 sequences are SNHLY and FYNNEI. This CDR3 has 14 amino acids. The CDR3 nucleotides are TGTGCCAGCAGCCCCGGGTCGATCAATCAGCCCCAGCATTTT. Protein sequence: CASSPGSINQPQHF.

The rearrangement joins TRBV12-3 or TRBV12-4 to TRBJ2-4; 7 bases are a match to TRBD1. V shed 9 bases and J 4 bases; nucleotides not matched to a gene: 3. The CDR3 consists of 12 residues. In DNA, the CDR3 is TGTGCCAGGTGGGGACAGAAAAACATTCAGTACTTC. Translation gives CARWGQKNIQYF.

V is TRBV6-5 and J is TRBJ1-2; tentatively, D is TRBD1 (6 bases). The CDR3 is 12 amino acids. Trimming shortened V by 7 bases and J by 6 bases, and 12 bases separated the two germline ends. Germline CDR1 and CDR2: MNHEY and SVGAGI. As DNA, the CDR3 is TGTGCCAGCATCAGGAACAGGGATGGCTACACCTTC. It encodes CASIRNRDGYTF.

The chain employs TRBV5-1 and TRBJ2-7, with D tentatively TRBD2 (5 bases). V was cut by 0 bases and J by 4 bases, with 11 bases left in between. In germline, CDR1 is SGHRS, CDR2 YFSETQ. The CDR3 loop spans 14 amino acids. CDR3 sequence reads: CASSLGGEGYEQYV. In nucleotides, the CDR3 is TGCGCCAGCAGCTTGGGAGGTGAGGGATACGAGCAGTACGTC.

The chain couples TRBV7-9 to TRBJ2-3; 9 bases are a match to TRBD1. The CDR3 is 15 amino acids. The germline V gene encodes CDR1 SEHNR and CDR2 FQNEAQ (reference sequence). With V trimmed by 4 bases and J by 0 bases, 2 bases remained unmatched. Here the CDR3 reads CASSWGTGSTDTQYF. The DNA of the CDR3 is TGTGCCAGCAGCTGGGGGACAGGGAGCACAGATACGCAGTATTTT.

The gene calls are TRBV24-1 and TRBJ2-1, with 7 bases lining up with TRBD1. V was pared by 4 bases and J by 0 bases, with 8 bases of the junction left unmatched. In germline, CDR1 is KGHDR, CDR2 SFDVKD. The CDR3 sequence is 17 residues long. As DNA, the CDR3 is TGTGCCACCAGTGAATCGACAGGGCTGAGCTCCTACAATGAGCAGTTCTTC. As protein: CATSESTGLSSYNEQFF.

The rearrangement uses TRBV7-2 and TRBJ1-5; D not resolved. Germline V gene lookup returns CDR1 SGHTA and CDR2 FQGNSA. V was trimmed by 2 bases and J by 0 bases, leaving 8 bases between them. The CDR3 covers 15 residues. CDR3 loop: CASSLHHGSNQPQHF. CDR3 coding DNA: TGTGCCAGCAGCTTACACCACGGTAGCAATCAGCCCCAGCATTTT.

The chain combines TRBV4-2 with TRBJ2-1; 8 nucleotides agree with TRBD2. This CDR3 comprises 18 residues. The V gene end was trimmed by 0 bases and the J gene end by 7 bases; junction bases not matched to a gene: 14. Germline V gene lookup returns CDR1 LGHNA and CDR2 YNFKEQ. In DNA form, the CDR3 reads TGTGCCAGCAGCCAAGAAAGTTATCGGGGGGGGTATTGGAATGAGCAGTTCTTC. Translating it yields CASSQESYRGGYWNEQFF.

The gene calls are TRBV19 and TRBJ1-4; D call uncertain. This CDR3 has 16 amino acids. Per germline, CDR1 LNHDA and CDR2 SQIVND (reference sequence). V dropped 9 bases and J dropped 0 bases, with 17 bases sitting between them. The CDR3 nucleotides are TGTGCCAGGGGAGACATCATAACTTCAACTAATGAAAAACTGTTTTTT. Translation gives CARGDIITSTNEKLFF.

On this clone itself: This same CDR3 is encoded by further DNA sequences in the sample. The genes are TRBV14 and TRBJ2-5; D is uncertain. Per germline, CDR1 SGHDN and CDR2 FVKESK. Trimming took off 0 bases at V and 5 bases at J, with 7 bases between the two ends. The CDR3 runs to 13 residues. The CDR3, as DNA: TGTGCCAGCAGCCAAGATCTACGGGAGACCCAGTACTTC. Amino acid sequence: CASSQDLRETQYF.

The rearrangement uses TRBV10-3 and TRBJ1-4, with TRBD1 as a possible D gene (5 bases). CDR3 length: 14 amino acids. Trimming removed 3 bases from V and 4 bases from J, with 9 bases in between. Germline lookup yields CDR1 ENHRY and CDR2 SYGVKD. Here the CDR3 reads CAISDIGDNEKLFF. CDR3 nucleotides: TGTGCCATCAGTGACATAGGGGATAATGAAAAACTGTTTTTT.

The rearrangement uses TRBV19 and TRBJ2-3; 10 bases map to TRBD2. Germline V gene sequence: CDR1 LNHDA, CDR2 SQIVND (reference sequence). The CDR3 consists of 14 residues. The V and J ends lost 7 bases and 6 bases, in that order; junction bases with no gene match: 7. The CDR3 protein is CASTLSGGQDTQYF. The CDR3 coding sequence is TGTGCCAGTACCCTTAGCGGGGGGCAGGATACGCAGTATTTT.

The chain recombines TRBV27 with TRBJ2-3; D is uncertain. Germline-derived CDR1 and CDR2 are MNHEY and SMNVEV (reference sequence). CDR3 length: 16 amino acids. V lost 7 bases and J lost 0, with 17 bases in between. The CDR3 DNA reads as TGTGCCAGCAAAGCCTTTCCACTACAAAGCACAGATACGCAGTATTTT. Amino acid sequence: CASKAFPLQSTDTQYF.

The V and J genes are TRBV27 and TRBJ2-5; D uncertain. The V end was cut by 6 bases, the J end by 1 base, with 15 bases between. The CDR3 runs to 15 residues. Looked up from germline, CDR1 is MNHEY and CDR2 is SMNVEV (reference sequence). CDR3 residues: CASSDSSGLQETQYF. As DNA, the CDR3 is TGTGCCAGCAGCGATAGCTCGGGTCTCCAAGAGACCCAGTACTTC.

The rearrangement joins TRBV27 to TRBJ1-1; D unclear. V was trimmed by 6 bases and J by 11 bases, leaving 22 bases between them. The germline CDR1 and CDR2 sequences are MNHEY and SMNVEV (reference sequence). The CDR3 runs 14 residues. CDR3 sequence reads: CASSPFGQLDKAFF. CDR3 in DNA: TGTGCCAGCAGCCCGTTTGGGCAGCTCGACAAGGCTTTCTTT.

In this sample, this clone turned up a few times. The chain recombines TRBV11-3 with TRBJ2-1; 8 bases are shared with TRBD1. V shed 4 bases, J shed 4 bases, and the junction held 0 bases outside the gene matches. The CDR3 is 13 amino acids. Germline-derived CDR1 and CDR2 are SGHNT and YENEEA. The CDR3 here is CASSWDRYNEQFF. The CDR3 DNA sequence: TGTGCCAGCAGCTGGGACAGGTACAATGAGCAGTTCTTC.

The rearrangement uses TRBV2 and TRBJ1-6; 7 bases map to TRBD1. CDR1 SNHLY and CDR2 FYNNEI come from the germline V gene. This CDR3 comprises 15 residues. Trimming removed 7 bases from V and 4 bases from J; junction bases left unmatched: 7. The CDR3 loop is CASTRTRGYNSPLHF. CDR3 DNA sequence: TGTGCCAGCACCAGAACCAGGGGGTATAATTCACCCCTCCACTTT.